This T cell receptor (beta chain) was sequenced for a study of CD8+CD57+ T cells in acquired aplastic anemia. Genomic DNA was employed as the template in profiling TCR beta VDJ and CDR3. TCRdb ran MiXCR on the reads and lists one entry per CDR3 protein. Here the sample spans around 150,000 distinct CDR3 sequences, about 40% being singletons. There are many counts of this clonotype. The sequenced material came from sorted CD4+, CD8+, or CD8+CD57+ T cells (not recorded which) from PBMCs. The clonotype originates from a human donor in good health, serving as a control.

The CDR3 loop reads CASSLGAGQLYEQYF. CDR3 nucleotides: TGTGCCAGCAGCTTAGGGGCAGGTCAACTCTACGAGCAGTACTTC. V is TRBV11-2 and J is TRBJ2-7; D unresolved. The germline V gene encodes CDR1 SGHAT and CDR2 FQNNGV. V dropped 1 base and J dropped 3 bases, with 13 bases sitting between them. This CDR3 is built from 15 residues.